This TCR beta chain was sequenced for a study of human T cells and chemical hapten exposure. About the study: In the roughly 24-week study, patients were dosed weekly with diphenylcyclopropenone on the scalp throughout. The study's findings and limits: Alopecia affected the donors, so their immune response may differ from healthy people's. Following DPC sensitization, TCRs present above 1 in 1000 frequency showed no change.

Regarding time point: pre-sensitization, week 0. Treatment in this sample: therapeutic diphenylcyclopropenone sensitization with weekly scalp DPC. TCRdb used MiXCR to reprocess the RACE reads, holding one entry per CDR3 protein. The sample lists about 120,000 distinct CDR3 sequences, roughly 14% occurring once. Germline V gene data show CDR1 as SGHRS and CDR2 as YFSETQ. The CDR3 sequence is 15 residues long. V gave up 0 bases and J gave up 0 bases, with 9 bases separating them. Remarks on this clonotype: Its specificity is not known.

The source of this sequence is a woman between 18 and 29 years old with alopecia areata. Some clones in this sample may be carry-over from other donors' samples. The sequencing used whole blood, collected in connection with sensitization to the hapten diphenylcyclopropenone (DPC). The chain couples TRBV5-1 to TRBJ1-1; D is unresolved. The CDR3 spells CASSLVVAMNTEAFF. The CDR3 DNA follows: TGCGCCAGCAGCTTGGTGGTGGCGATGAACACTGAAGCTTTCTTT.